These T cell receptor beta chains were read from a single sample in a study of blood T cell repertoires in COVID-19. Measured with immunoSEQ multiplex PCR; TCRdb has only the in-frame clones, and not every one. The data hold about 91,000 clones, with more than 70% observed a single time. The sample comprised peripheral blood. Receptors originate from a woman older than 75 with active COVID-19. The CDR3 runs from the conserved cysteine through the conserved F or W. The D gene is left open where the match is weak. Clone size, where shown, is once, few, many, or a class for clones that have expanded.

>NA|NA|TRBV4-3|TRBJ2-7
TGCGCCAGCAGCCTATCCAGGGTATCGGCAGCCTACGAGCAGTACTTC
CASSLSRVSAAYEQYF
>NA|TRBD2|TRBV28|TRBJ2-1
TGTGCCAGCAGCACCCTAGCGGGTCAAATGGGGAGCTCCTACAATGAGCAGTTCTTC
CASSTLAGQMGSSYNEQFF
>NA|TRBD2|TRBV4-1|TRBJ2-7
TGCGCCAGCAGCCAGGGACTAGCGGGCTACGAGCAGTACTTC
CASSQGLAGYEQYF
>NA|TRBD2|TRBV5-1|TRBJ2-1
TGCGCCAGCAGCTTCCGGGAGGGGCCCGGGGTGGGTGAGCAGTTCTTC
CASSFREGPGVGEQFF
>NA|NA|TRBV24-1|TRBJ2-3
TGTGCCACCAGTGACCGTACAGGGAAAGATACGCAGTATTTT
CATSDRTGKDTQYF
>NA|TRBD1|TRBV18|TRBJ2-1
TGTGCCAGCTCAGAAAGACAGGGGGCTTTGGGGGAGCAGTTCTTC
CASSERQGALGEQFF
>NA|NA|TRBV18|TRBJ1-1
TGTGCCAGCTCACCAGGAGGAGCGGCTGAAGCTTTCTTT
CASSPGGAAEAFF
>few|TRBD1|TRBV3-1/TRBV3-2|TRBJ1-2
TGTGCCAGCAGCCCGGGGGACAGGGGATATGGCTACACCTTC
CASSPGDRGYGYTF
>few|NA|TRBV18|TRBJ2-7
TGTGCCAGCTCACTACTAGACTCGTCGCTAGGGCAGTACTTC
CASSLLDSSLGQYF
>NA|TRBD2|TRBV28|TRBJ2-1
TGTGCCAGCAGTGTCAGCGGGAGGGCCTCCTACAATGAGCAGTTCTTC
CASSVSGRASYNEQFF
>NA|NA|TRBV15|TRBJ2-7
TGTGCCACCAGCAGGTCCAGCGGCCAAGCCTACGAGCAGTACTTC
CATSRSSGQAYEQYF
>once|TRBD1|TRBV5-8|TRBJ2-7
TGTGCCAGCAGCCTGGGGACAGCCTCCTACGAGCAGTACTTC
CASSLGTASYEQYF
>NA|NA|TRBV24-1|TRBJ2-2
TGTGCCACCAGTGCCCAGGGTCTAGGCACCGGGGAGCTGTTTTTT
CATSAQGLGTGELFF
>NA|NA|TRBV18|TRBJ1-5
TGTGCCAGCTCCCTCGATCGGAATCAGCCCCAGCATTTT
CASSLDRNQPQHF
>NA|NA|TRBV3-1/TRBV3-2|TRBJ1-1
TGTGCCAGCAGCCAAGAGGCAGGGAACACTGAAGCTTTCTTT
CASSQEAGNTEAFF
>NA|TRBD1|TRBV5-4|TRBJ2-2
TGTGCCAGCAGCCACGGATTGGACAGGGCCAACACCGGGGAGCTGTTTTTT
CASSHGLDRANTGELFF
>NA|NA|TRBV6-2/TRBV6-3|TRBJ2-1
TGTGCCAGCAGTTACTTCGACTCCTGGGAGCAGTTCTTC
CASSYFDSWEQFF
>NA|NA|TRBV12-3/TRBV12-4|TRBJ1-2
TGTGCCAGCAGTCCGGACAGCAGCTATGGCTACACCTTC
CASSPDSSYGYTF
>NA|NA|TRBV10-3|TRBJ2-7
TGTGCCATCAGTGGACGGGGGGCGGGGGAGCAGTACTTC
CAISGRGAGEQYF
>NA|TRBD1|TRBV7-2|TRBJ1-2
TGTGCCAGCAGGCGACAGGGCAGGGACTATGGCTACACCTTC
CASRRQGRDYGYTF
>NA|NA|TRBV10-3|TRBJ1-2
TGTGCCATCAGTGGACAGGAAAAATATGGCTACACCTTC
CAISGQEKYGYTF
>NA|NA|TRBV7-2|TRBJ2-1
TGTGCCAGCAGCGCGTACGGGGTGTACAATGAGCAGTTCTTC
CASSAYGVYNEQFF
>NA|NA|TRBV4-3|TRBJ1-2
TGCGCCAGCAGCCAAGATATAAATAACTATGGCTACACCTTC
CASSQDINNYGYTF
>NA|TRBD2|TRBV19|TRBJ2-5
TGTGCCAGTAGTCCCTGGGGAGGGGCTAGCGTCCAAGAGACCCAGTACTTC
CASSPWGGASVQETQYF
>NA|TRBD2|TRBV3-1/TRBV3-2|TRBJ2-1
TGTGCCAGCAGCGATGAATTAAGCGGGAGGGCCTACAATGAGCAGTTCTTC
CASSDELSGRAYNEQFF
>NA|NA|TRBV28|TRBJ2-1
TGTGCCAGCAGTTTATGGATGGGAGGGGGGATGAATGAGCAGTTCTTC
CASSLWMGGGMNEQFF
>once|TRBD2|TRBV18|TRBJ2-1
TGTGCCAGCTCCTCCCGGGAGGAGAATGAGCAGTTCTTC
CASSSREENEQFF
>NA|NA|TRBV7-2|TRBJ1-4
TGTGCCAGCGCACCCTCAGGAGGGCGCGGCGAAAAACTGTTTTTT
CASAPSGGRGEKLFF
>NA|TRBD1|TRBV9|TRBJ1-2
TGTGCCAGCAGCGTAGACCCGACAGGGGCCTATGGCTACACCTTC
CASSVDPTGAYGYTF
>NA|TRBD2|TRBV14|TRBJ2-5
TGTGCCAGCAGCCAAAAGGCAGGACTAGCTGTGTACTTC
CASSQKAGLAVYF
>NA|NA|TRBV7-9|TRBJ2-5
TGTGCCAGCAGCTTACAAGAGATGTACCAAGAGACCCAGTACTTC
CASSLQEMYQETQYF
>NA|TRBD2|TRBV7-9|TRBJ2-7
TGTGCCAGCAGCTTATTAGCGGGAGGCTACGAGCAGTACTTC
CASSLLAGGYEQYF
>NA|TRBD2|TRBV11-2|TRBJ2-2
TGTGCCAGCAGCGATAGGAGGGGAGGGACCGGGGAGCTGTTTTTT
CASSDRRGGTGELFF
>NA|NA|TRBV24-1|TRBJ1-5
TGTGCCACCTCGGACCGGCAGGGCGATAGGGATCAGCCCCAGCATTTT
CATSDRQGDRDQPQHF
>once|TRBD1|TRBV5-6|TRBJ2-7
TGTGCCAGCAGCTTGTTCGACAGGGCAGTTCTCCACGAGCAGTACTTC
CASSLFDRAVLHEQYF
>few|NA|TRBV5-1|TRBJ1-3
TGCGCCAGCAGCGAGGGCGGGCAGAACTCTGGAAACACCATATATTTT
CASSEGGQNSGNTIYF
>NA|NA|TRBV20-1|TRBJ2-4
TGCAGTGCTAGTCCTCTGCGCGGGGACCTAGTCAAAAACATTCAGTACTTC
CSASPLRGDLVKNIQYF
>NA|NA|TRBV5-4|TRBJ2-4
TGTGCCAGCAGCTTGGTGTCTAGTGGAGACATTCAGTACTTC
CASSLVSSGDIQYF
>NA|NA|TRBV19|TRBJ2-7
TGTGCCAGTAGTACGGGACTCCTAAGCTACGAGCAGTACTTC
CASSTGLLSYEQYF
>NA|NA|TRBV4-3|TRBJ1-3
TGCGCCAGCAGCCATGACATAAATCAGGGGAGCTCTGGAAACACCATATATTTT
CASSHDINQGSSGNTIYF
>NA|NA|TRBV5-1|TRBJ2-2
TGCGCCAGCAGCTCGAACGGGGGCACCGGGGAGCTGTTTTTT
CASSSNGGTGELFF
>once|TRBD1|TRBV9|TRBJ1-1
TGTGCCAGCAGCGTTGATAACAGGGGGTCTGAAGCTTTCTTT
CASSVDNRGSEAFF
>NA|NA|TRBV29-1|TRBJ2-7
TGCAGCGTTGAAGAGAGCCGGTCGGGGGAGCAGTACTTC
CSVEESRSGEQYF
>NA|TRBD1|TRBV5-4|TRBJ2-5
TGTGCCAGCAGCTGGGACAGGGGGGAGACCCAGTACTTC
CASSWDRGETQYF
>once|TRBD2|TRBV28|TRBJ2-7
TGTGCCAGTACTCCGGGGACTAGCGGGAGAAGGCACTTC
CASTPGTSGRRHF
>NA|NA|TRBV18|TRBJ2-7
TGTGCCAGCTCACCAACGACAGTAGCCTACGAGCAGTACTTC
CASSPTTVAYEQYF
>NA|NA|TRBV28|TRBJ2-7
TGTGCCAGCACCCTTCATCAGGGTTACGAGCAGTACTTC
CASTLHQGYEQYF
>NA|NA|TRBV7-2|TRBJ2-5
TGTGCCAGCAGCGACTACGGGGTTAAGGAGACCCAGTACTTC
CASSDYGVKETQYF
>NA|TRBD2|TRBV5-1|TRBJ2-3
TGCGCCAGCAGCGACAGCGGGGGCGGGGATACGCAGTATTTT
CASSDSGGGDTQYF
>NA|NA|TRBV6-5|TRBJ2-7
TGTGCCACCCTCCAGGGGACCGAGCAGTACTTC
CATLQGTEQYF
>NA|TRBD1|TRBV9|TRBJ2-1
TGTGCCAGCAGCGTAGGGGGACAGGGGGTGGTCTATGAGCAGTTCTTC
CASSVGGQGVVYEQFF
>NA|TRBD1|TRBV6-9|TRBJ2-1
TGTGCCAGCAGCAGATACACAGGGGGTTCCCTCAATGAGCAGTTCTTC
CASSRYTGGSLNEQFF
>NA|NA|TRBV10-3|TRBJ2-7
TGTGCCACCGAATCGACAGGCTACGAGCAGTACTTC
CATESTGYEQYF
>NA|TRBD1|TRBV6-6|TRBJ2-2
TGTGCCAGCAGCACTCAGGGGGACACCGGGGAGCTGTTTTTT
CASSTQGDTGELFF
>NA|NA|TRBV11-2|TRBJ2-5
TGTGCCAGCAGCAAGGGGGAGACCCAGTACTTC
CASSKGETQYF
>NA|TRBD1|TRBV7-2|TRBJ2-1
TGTGCCAGCAGCTTAGGAGCCGGGACAGCCTACAATGAGCAGTTCTTC
CASSLGAGTAYNEQFF
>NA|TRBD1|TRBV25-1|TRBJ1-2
TGTGCCAGCAGTGAACCTCCTTCCGGGACAGAGTACTATGGCTACACCTTC
CASSEPPSGTEYYGYTF